This is a list of T cell receptor beta chains from one sample in a study of Graves' ophthalmopathy and Graves' hyperthyroidism. Each CDR3 protein is one row after TCRdb ran MiXCR on the multiplex PCR reads. The sample records 500,000 to 700,000 distinct CDR3 sequences, 20% to 25% being singletons. What was sequenced was peripheral blood. The receptors here all came from a woman aged 18-29 years with stable Graves' hyperthyroidism. Some clones in this sample may be carry-over from other donors' samples. CDR3s include the opening cysteine and the closing phenylalanine or tryptophan. Each record gives: J gene, clone size, V gene, D gene, CDR3 DNA, CDR3 protein. A D gene is named only where the DNA matches it firmly. A row's size may be missing; if present it is once, few, many or a size class.

J gene: TRBJ2-7
clone size: few
V gene: TRBV6-1
D gene: TRBD2
CDR3 DNA: TGTGCCAGCAGACGGGGGGGCCTCGGCTACGAGCAGTACTTC
CDR3 protein: CASRRGGLGYEQYF

J gene: TRBJ2-2
clone size: many
V gene: TRBV12-3/TRBV12-4
D gene: TRBD2
CDR3 DNA: TGTGCCAGTACCGGACTAGCGGGACACACCGGGGAGCTGTTTTTT
CDR3 protein: CASTGLAGHTGELFF

J gene: TRBJ1-2
clone size: many
V gene: TRBV20-1
D gene: -
CDR3 DNA: TGCAGTGCTAGAGCCCCTTTCTATGGCTACACCTTC
CDR3 protein: CSARAPFYGYTF

J gene: TRBJ1-3
clone size: many
V gene: TRBV12-3/TRBV12-4
D gene: -
CDR3 DNA: TGTGCCAGCAGTTTGTCCAGCTCTGGAAACACCATATATTTT
CDR3 protein: CASSLSSSGNTIYF

J gene: TRBJ2-5
clone size: -
V gene: TRBV24-1
D gene: -
CDR3 DNA: TGTGCCACTAAAGCGGAGGGGAAGACCCAGTACTTC
CDR3 protein: CATKAEGKTQYF

J gene: TRBJ1-1
clone size: -
V gene: TRBV7-2
D gene: -
CDR3 DNA: TGTGCCAGCAGCTTATGGCTAACAGCAAACACTGAAGCTTCCTTT
CDR3 protein: CASSLWLTANTEASF

J gene: TRBJ2-5
clone size: many
V gene: TRBV20-1
D gene: TRBD2
CDR3 DNA: TGCAGTGCTAGAGATCACGGACTAGCGAGCGAGACCCAGTACTTC
CDR3 protein: CSARDHGLASETQYF

J gene: TRBJ2-5
clone size: many
V gene: TRBV6-1
D gene: -
CDR3 DNA: TGTGCCAGCAGTGGAAAACCCCAAGAGACCCAGTACTTC
CDR3 protein: CASSGKPQETQYF

J gene: TRBJ1-1
clone size: many
V gene: TRBV2
D gene: TRBD1
CDR3 DNA: TGTGCCAGCAGCCCGAACGGACAGGGGAGGACTGAAGCTTTCTTT
CDR3 protein: CASSPNGQGRTEAFF

J gene: TRBJ2-7
clone size: -
V gene: TRBV6-5
D gene: -
CDR3 DNA: TGTGCCAGCAGTTTTGAGGGAGGCGGACACGAGCAGTACTTC
CDR3 protein: CASSFEGGGHEQYF

J gene: TRBJ1-2
clone size: many
V gene: TRBV30
D gene: -
CDR3 DNA: TGTGCCTGGAGAGAGGGGCCCTTCTATGGCTACACCTTC
CDR3 protein: CAWREGPFYGYTF

J gene: TRBJ1-1
clone size: many
V gene: TRBV2
D gene: -
CDR3 DNA: TGTGCCAGCAGTGAAAGTTGGGCAGGGGTAAACACTGAAGCTTTCTTT
CDR3 protein: CASSESWAGVNTEAFF

J gene: TRBJ1-1
clone size: -
V gene: TRBV12-3/TRBV12-4
D gene: TRBD1
CDR3 DNA: TGTGCCAGCAGCCCCGACAGGGGGTTTGACACTGAAGCTTTCTTT
CDR3 protein: CASSPDRGFDTEAFF

J gene: TRBJ2-7
clone size: -
V gene: TRBV19
D gene: -
CDR3 DNA: TGTGCCAGTAGTATGGGGGGAGGACAGAGCTACGAGCAGTACTTC
CDR3 protein: CASSMGGGQSYEQYF